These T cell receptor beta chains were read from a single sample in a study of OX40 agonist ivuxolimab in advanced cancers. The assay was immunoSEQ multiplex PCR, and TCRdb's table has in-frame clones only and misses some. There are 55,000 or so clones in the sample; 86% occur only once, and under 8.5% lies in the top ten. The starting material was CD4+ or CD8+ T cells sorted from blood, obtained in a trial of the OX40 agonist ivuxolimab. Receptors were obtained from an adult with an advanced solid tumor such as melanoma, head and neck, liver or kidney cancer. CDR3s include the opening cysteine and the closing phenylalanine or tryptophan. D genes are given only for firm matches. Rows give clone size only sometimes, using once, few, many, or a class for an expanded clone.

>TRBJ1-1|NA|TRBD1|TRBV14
CASKGTGENFKNTEAFF
TGTGCCAGCAAAGGTACAGGGGAAAACTTTAAGAACACTGAAGCTTTCTTT
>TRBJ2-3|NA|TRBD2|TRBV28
CASSPSGTTDTQYF
TGTGCCAGCAGTCCTAGCGGGACCACAGATACGCAGTATTTT
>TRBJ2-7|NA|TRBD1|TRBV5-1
CASSPGGQGSYEQYF
TGCGCCAGCAGCCCGGGGGGACAGGGGTCCTACGAGCAGTACTTC
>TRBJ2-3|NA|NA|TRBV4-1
CASSQVSGDPTDTQYF
TGCGCCAGCAGCCAAGTGTCGGGGGACCCCACAGATACGCAGTATTTT
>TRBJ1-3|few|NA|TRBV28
CASWAGGESGNTIYF
TGTGCCAGCTGGGCGGGAGGGGAGTCTGGAAACACCATATATTTT
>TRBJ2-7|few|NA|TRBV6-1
CASTTGGTSYEQYF
TGTGCCAGCACAACTGGGGGGACTTCCTACGAGCAGTACTTC
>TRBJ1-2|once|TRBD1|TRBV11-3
CASSSDRGYGYTF
TGTGCCAGCAGTTCGGACAGGGGCTATGGCTACACCTTC
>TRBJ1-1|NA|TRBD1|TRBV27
CASATGTGRQAFF
TGTGCCAGCGCAACCGGGACAGGTAGGCAAGCTTTCTTT
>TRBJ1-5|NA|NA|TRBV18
CASSLDSHQPQHF
TGTGCCAGCTCACTCGACAGCCATCAGCCCCAGCATTTT
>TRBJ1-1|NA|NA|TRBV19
CASSWKVNTEAFF
TGTGCCAGTAGTTGGAAGGTGAACACTGAAGCTTTCTTT
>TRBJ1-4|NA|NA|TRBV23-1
CASSQTVYNEKLFF
TGCGCCAGCAGTCAGACGGTATATAATGAAAAACTGTTTTTT
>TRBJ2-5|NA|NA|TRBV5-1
CASSLGLGWETQYF
TGCGCCAGCAGCTTGGGACTGGGATGGGAGACCCAGTACTTC
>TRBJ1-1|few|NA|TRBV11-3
CASSLGGTENTEAFF
TGTGCCAGCAGCTTAGGCGGGACGGAGAACACTGAAGCTTTCTTT
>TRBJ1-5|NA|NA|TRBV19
CASRRGGRNQPQHF
TGTGCCAGTCGACGGGGGGGGCGCAATCAGCCCCAGCATTTT
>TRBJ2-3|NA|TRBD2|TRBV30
CAWSREGNWRGSTDTQYF
TGTGCCTGGAGTAGGGAGGGGAACTGGCGGGGGTCCACAGATACGCAGTATTTT
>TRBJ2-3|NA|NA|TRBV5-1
CASSFTRQDTQYF
TGCGCCAGCAGCTTCACCCGCCAGGATACGCAGTATTTT
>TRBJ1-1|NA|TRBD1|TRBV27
CASNDFTGAEAFF
TGTGCCAGCAACGATTTTACAGGGGCTGAAGCTTTCTTT
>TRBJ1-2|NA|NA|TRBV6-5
CASSYRGYYGYTF
TGTGCCAGCAGTTACAGGGGATACTATGGCTACACCTTC
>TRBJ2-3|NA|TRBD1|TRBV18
CASSPVETGLVGGTDTQYF
TGTGCCAGCTCACCGGTGGAGACAGGGCTCGTCGGGGGCACAGATACGCAGTATTTT
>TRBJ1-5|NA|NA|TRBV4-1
CASSQGLQGNSYQPQHF
TGCGCCAGCAGCCAAGGGTTACAGGGAAACTCGTATCAGCCCCAGCATTTT
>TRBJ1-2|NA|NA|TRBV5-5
CASWRSRYGYTF
TGTGCCAGCTGGAGATCTCGCTATGGCTACACCTTC
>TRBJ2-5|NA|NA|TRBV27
CASSSRLGQETQYF
TGTGCCAGCAGTTCAAGACTGGGACAAGAGACCCAGTACTTC
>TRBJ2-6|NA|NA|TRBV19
CASSMQTGANVLTF
TGTGCCAGTAGTATGCAGACTGGGGCCAACGTCCTGACTTTC
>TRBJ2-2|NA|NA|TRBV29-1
CSFSGLMNTGELFF
TGCAGCTTCTCGGGACTCATGAACACCGGGGAGCTGTTTTTT
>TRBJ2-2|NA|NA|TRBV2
CASFRAPKNGELFF
TGTGCCAGTTTCCGGGCCCCTAAAAACGGGGAGCTGTTTTTT
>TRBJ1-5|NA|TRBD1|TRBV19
CASSNGQGEVYQPQHF
TGTGCCAGTAGTAATGGACAGGGTGAGGTGTATCAGCCCCAGCATTTT
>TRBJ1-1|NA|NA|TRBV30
CAWSVLRGTEAFF
TGTGCCTGGAGTGTACTCCGGGGGACTGAAGCTTTCTTT
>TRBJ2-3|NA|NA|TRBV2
CASSEALQGTDTQYF
TGTGCCAGCAGTGAAGCCCTCCAGGGCACAGATACGCAGTATTTT